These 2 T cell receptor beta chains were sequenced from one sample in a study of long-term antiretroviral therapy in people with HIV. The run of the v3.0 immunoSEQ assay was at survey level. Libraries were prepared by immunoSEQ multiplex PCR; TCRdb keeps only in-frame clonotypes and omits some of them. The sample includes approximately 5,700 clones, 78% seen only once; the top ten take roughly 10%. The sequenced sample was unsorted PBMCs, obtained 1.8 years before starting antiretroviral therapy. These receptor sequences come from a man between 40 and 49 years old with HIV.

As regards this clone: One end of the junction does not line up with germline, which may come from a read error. In DNA, the CDR3 is TGTGCTAGCAGCTTAGTACTAACGGGTTATAATGAGCAGTTCTTC. Protein: CASSLVLTGYNEQFF. The V gene is TRBV7-7, the J gene TRBJ2-1; no definite D call. The CDR3 spans 15 residues. The germline V gene has CDR1 SSHAT and CDR2 FNYEAQ (reference sequence).

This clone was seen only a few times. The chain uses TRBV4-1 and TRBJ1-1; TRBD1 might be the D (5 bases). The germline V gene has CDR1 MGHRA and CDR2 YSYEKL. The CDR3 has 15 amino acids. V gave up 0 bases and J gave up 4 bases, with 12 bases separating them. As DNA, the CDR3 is TGCGCCAGCAGCCAAGAGATAGGGACGGGCACTGAAGCTTTCTTT. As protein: CASSQEIGTGTEAFF.